This TCR beta chain is drawn from a study of shared clonotypes between healthy human individuals. As for the study in general: Sampling drew on donors who were a couple of women and three men aged 18 to 49.

From germline, CDR1 is SGHVS and CDR2 FQNEAQ. V gave up 5 bases and J gave up 0 bases; unmatched junction bases: 8. This CDR3 is built from 17 residues. Assay execution took place at the deep level. This table comes from immunoSEQ multiplex PCR, and its TCRdb copy is limited to in-frame clones, with some not included. The data hold 740,000 or so clones, with less than 80% observed a single time. The V and J genes are TRBV7-8 and TRBJ1-3, with 9 bases that match TRBD1. The origin of this receptor is a woman aged 25 to 39 in good health. The sequenced sample consisted of memory CD4+ T cells sorted from blood. Sample subset: CD45RA-negative fraction. The CDR3 protein is CASSTGQGLHSGNTIYF. The CDR3 DNA sequence: TGTGCCAGCAGCACGGGACAGGGCCTTCACTCTGGAAACACCATATATTTT.